These 19 T cell receptor beta chains share one sample of origin, sequenced in a study of T cell responses to AZD1222 COVID-19 vaccine. Some clones are missing from TCRdb's copy, which holds only in-frame ones; the method was immunoSEQ multiplex PCR. The data contain around 150,000 clones, about 92% of them singletons. The sample consisted of peripheral blood, taken 28 days after the second AZD1222 dose. The receptors come from an adult who received the AZD1222 COVID-19 vaccine.

CDR3 sequence reads: CAWGPGGWEKLFF. The DNA of the CDR3 is TGTGCCTGGGGGCCTGGGGGGTGGGAAAAACTGTTTTTT. The chain links TRBV30 to TRBJ1-4; D perhaps matches TRBD1 (5 bases). The CDR3 contains 13 residues. The germline V and J ends were trimmed by 5 bases and 8 bases, with 15 bases remaining between them. Per germline, CDR1 GTSNPN and CDR2 SVGIG (reference sequence).

This chain links TRBV5-5 with TRBJ2-7; 12 bases map to TRBD1. The germline CDR1 and CDR2 sequences are SGHKS and YYEKEE (reference sequence). The V and J ends lost 4 bases and 7 bases, in that order; junction bases with no gene match: 9. The CDR3 runs to 15 residues. Here the CDR3 reads CASSTAGTGGREQYF. CDR3 bases: TGTGCCAGCAGCACGGCCGGGACAGGGGGCAGAGAGCAGTACTTC. The variable domain in full, with the rest retrieved from reference TRBV5-5 and TRBJ2-7, is DAGVTQSPTHLIKTRGQQVTLRCSPISGHKSVSWYQQVLGQGPQFIFQYYEKEERGRGNFPDRFSARQFPNYSSELNVNALLLGDSALYLCASSTAGTGGREQYFGPGTRLTVT.

The V gene is TRBV11-3, the J gene TRBJ1-2, with D perhaps TRBD1 (5 bases). Trimming pared 1 base from V and 8 bases from J, leaving 11 bases between. Germline assignment: CDR1 SGHNT and CDR2 YENEEA. The CDR3 has 13 residues. CDR3 residues: CASSLARVEGYTF. The CDR3 DNA sequence: TGTGCCAGCAGCTTAGCCAGGGTCGAAGGCTACACCTTC.

The chain links TRBV28 to TRBJ1-5, with D possibly matching TRBD1 (5 bases). The CDR3 has 13 amino acids. Germline V lookup: CDR1 MDHEN, CDR2 SYDVKM. V gave up 11 bases and J gave up 3 bases, with 14 bases separating them. DNA of the CDR3: TGTGCCGACGGGGCGTCATACAATCAGCCCCAGCATTTT. Amino acids: CADGASYNQPQHF.

The CDR3 reads CASSFGLTASYTF. CDR3 bases: TGTGCCAGCAGTTTTGGCCTCACGGCGAGCTACACCTTC. This rearrangement joins TRBV28 to TRBJ1-2; no clear D. Trimming removed 3 bases from V and 9 bases from J, with 14 bases in between. The CDR3 is 13 residues long. The V gene's germline CDR1 is MDHEN and CDR2 SYDVKM.

The rearrangement uses TRBV7-2 and TRBJ1-1, with a possible D match to TRBD1 (6 bases). The CDR3 sequence is 14 residues long. Germline assignment: CDR1 SGHTA and CDR2 FQGNSA. V was cut by 3 bases and J by 2 bases, with 10 bases left in between. CDR3 DNA: TGTGCCAGCAGCTTTGCAGGGGCTAACACTGAAGCTTTCTTT. As protein: CASSFAGANTEAFF.

This rearrangement joins TRBV28 to TRBJ1-2; D is unresolved. Between the trimmed V and J ends, which lost 2 bases and 1 base, there was a span of 5 bases. The germline V gene has CDR1 MDHEN and CDR2 SYDVKM. The CDR3 totals 13 residues. The CDR3 loop reads CASSLGINYGYTF. CDR3 in DNA: TGTGCCAGCAGTTTAGGTATTAACTATGGCTACACCTTC.

The chain employs TRBV3-1 (or the pseudogene TRBV3-2) and TRBJ2-7; D gene ambiguous. Between the trimmed V and J ends, which lost 4 bases and 1 base, there was a span of 11 bases. CDR1 LGHDT and CDR2 YNNKEL come from the germline V gene (reference sequence). The CDR3 totals 14 residues. The DNA for the CDR3 is TGTGCCAGCAGCCGGCTAGTCGGGTCCTACGAGCAGTACTTC. Its protein is CASSRLVGSYEQYF.

The chain joins TRBV6-5 to TRBJ1-1, with 7 positions matching TRBD1. Germline-derived CDR1 and CDR2 are MNHEY and SVGAGI. The CDR3 loop spans 14 amino acids. The ends lost 2 bases at V and 1 base at J; junction bases unmatched: 1. CDR3 region: CASSYGQENTEAFF. CDR3 bases: TGTGCCAGCAGTTACGGACAGGAGAACACTGAAGCTTTCTTT.

The chain links TRBV14 to TRBJ1-2, with 9 positions matching TRBD1. This CDR3 has 17 amino acids. Germline V gene lookup returns CDR1 SGHDN and CDR2 FVKESK. V lost 4 bases, J lost 8 bases, and 17 bases stayed unmatched. The CDR3 coding sequence is TGTGCCAGCAGCCCACCCGGATGGACAGGGGTCGACAAAGGCTACACCTTC. Translated: CASSPPGWTGVDKGYTF.

This clone was seen once. The chain couples TRBV27 to TRBJ2-2, with D perhaps being TRBD1 or TRBD2 (5 bases each). Trimming shortened V by 6 bases and J by 5 bases, and 16 bases separated the two germline ends. This CDR3 spans 15 amino acids. Looked up from germline, CDR1 is MNHEY and CDR2 is SMNVEV (reference sequence). Here the CDR3 DNA reads TGTGCCAGCAGCCGTGGGACGTTGGGGACCGGGGAGCTGTTTTTT. It specifies CASSRGTLGTGELFF.

The gene calls are TRBV30 and TRBJ2-7; 7 bases are a match to TRBD1. This CDR3 is 14 amino acids long. Germline V CDR1 and CDR2: GTSNPN, SVGIG (reference sequence). Trimming cost V 0 bases and J 0 bases; bases outside gene matches: 2. CDR3 in amino acids: CAWSVTGVSYEQYF. The CDR3 nucleotides read TGTGCCTGGAGTGTTACAGGGGTCTCCTACGAGCAGTACTTC.

The J gene is TRBJ1-6, the V gene TRBV5-1; D remains ambiguous. This CDR3 spans 16 amino acids. Germline CDR1 and CDR2: SGHRS and YFSETQ. V was trimmed by 0 bases and J by 7 bases, leaving 14 bases between them. The CDR3 DNA reads as TGCGCCAGCAGCTTGGCCGGCGACACCAGGAATTCACCCCTCCACTTT. It yields the protein CASSLAGDTRNSPLHF.

V usage is TRBV10-2 and J usage is TRBJ2-3, with 7 nucleotides matching TRBD2. Germline loops: CDR1 WSHSY, CDR2 SAAADI. V lost 10 bases and J lost 0; bases outside the gene matches: 7. This CDR3 contains 14 residues. CDR3 in amino acids: CATLAASSTDTQYF. CDR3 nucleotide sequence: TGCGCCACCCTAGCGGCCTCTAGCACAGATACGCAGTATTTT.

This clone appeared once. This sequence joins TRBV5-4 and TRBJ2-3; 13 bases agree with TRBD2. V was pared by 0 bases and J by 2 bases, with 9 bases of the junction left unmatched. The CDR3 consists of 19 residues. Germline V gives CDR1 SGHNT, CDR2 YYREEE (reference sequence). The CDR3 coding sequence is TGTGCCAGCAGCTTGGGAGGACTAGCGGGAGTACGTGTCACAGATACGCAGTATTTT. Protein: CASSLGGLAGVRVTDTQYF.

V and J are TRBV7-8 and TRBJ1-2, with unresolved D. V dropped 3 bases and J dropped 4 bases, with 9 bases sitting between them. Germline lookup yields CDR1 SGHVS and CDR2 FQNEAQ. The CDR3 runs 13 residues. Here the CDR3 reads CASSLERRYGYTF. In nucleotides, the CDR3 is TGTGCCAGCAGCTTGGAGAGACGCTATGGCTACACCTTC.

The chain links TRBV29-1 to TRBJ1-2, with a possible D match to TRBD1 (5 bases). CDR1 is SQVTM and CDR2 is ANQGSEA in the germline V gene. Trimming stripped 4 bases from V and 6 bases from J, with 12 bases between. This CDR3 contains 12 residues. The chain's CDR3 is CSVVFGGDGYTF. Here the CDR3 DNA reads TGCAGCGTTGTCTTCGGGGGAGATGGCTACACCTTC.

This chain connects TRBV27 to TRBJ1-2; D not resolved. The CDR3 spans 14 residues. V dropped 4 bases and J dropped 4 bases, with 13 bases sitting between them. CDR1 and CDR2 from the germline V gene are MNHEY and SMNVEV (reference sequence). The DNA of the CDR3 is TGTGCCAGCAGTTCCGGTCAGGCGGTCTATGGCTACACCTTC. It yields the protein CASSSGQAVYGYTF.

This sequence joins TRBV24-1 and TRBJ2-1; 8 nucleotides match TRBD2. This CDR3 is 15 amino acids long. Trimming took 5 bases from V and 3 from J; bases not matched to a gene: 5. The V gene's germline CDR1 is KGHDR and CDR2 SFDVKD. The CDR3 sequence: CATSVPAGDYNEQFF. In DNA form, the CDR3 reads TGTGCCACCAGTGTCCCAGCGGGAGACTACAATGAGCAGTTCTTC.